The 16 T cell receptor beta chains reported below all come from one sample, sequenced in a study of blood T cell repertoires in COVID-19. Assay: immunoSEQ multiplex PCR; the TCRdb copy retains only in-frame clones and omits some. The sample lists around 170,000 clones; around 90% were seen once. Specimen: PBMCs or T cells enriched from blood (not recorded which). All receptors derive from a woman younger than 35 who had recovered from COVID-19.

This chain links TRBV5-1 with TRBJ2-7; 7 bases fit TRBD2. The germline V gene has CDR1 SGHRS and CDR2 YFSETQ. This CDR3 is 15 amino acids long. V lost 9 bases, J lost 4 bases, and 16 bases stayed unmatched. The CDR3 DNA follows: TGCGCCACAACCGGGGGGTTGATCCGAGAGTACGAGCAGTACTTC. This gives the protein CATTGGLIREYEQYF. Variable domain in full (rest from reference TRBV5-1 and TRBJ2-7): KAGVTQTPRYLIKTRGQQVTLSCSPISGHRSVSWYQQTPGQGLQFLFEYFSETQRNKGNFPGRFSGRQFSNSRSEMNVSTLELGDSALYLCATTGGLIREYEQYFGPGTRLTVT.

This chain joins TRBV29-1 and TRBJ2-1; D is uncertain. Per the germline V gene, CDR1 is SQVTM and CDR2 is ANQGSEA. Trimming stripped 3 bases from V and 0 bases from J, with 12 bases between. The CDR3 consists of 15 residues. The CDR3 loop reads CSVDTAESSYNEQFF. CDR3 coding DNA: TGCAGCGTTGACACGGCGGAAAGCTCCTACAATGAGCAGTTCTTC.

The gene calls are TRBV6-5 and TRBJ2-7; D remains unclear. The CDR3 runs 12 residues. The V and J ends lost 8 bases and 5 bases respectively, with 13 bases between them. Germline CDR1 and CDR2: MNHEY and SVGAGI. CDR3 region: CASHTAPHEQYF. Written as DNA, the CDR3 is TGTGCCAGCCATACAGCCCCCCACGAGCAGTACTTC.

The V and J genes are TRBV30 and TRBJ1-2; D ambiguous. V gave up 1 base and J gave up 6 bases, with 12 bases separating them. CDR1 is GTSNPN and CDR2 is SVGIG in the germline V gene (reference sequence). This CDR3 is built from 13 residues. CDR3 nucleotide sequence: TGTGCCTGGAGTGCCCCTCCGGGAGATGGCTACACCTTC. This translates into CAWSAPPGDGYTF.

J is TRBJ1-1 and V is TRBV10-3; no reliable D call. CDR1 ENHRY and CDR2 SYGVKD come from the germline V gene. CDR3 length equals 14 residues. V lost 0 bases and J lost 1, with 6 bases in between. This chain's CDR3 is CAISESPENTEAFF. The CDR3 coding sequence is TGTGCCATCAGTGAGTCGCCAGAGAACACTGAAGCTTTCTTT.

This clone was observed once. This chain uses TRBV30 with TRBJ1-3; D gene ambiguous. The CDR3 loop spans 13 amino acids. V was trimmed by 3 bases and J by 0 bases, leaving 6 bases between them. The germline V gene encodes CDR1 GTSNPN and CDR2 SVGIG (reference sequence). The CDR3 bases are TGTGCCTGGAGCGGTGACTCTGGAAACACCATATATTTT. It codes for CAWSGDSGNTIYF. Filled out from reference TRBV30 and TRBJ1-3, the complete variable domain reads SQTIHQWPATLVQPVGSPLSLECTVEGTSNPNLYWYRQAAGRGLQLLFYSVGIGQISSEVPQNLSASRPQDRQFILSSKKLLLSDSGFYLCAWSGDSGNTIYFGEGSWLTVV.

The rearrangement links TRBV25-1 to TRBJ1-4; 9 bases match TRBD1. The V and J ends lost 6 bases and 5 bases, in that order; junction bases with no gene match: 4. The CDR3 sequence is 14 residues long. Germline V lookup: CDR1 MGHDK, CDR2 SYGVNS. In DNA form, the CDR3 reads TGTGCCAGCAGCCGGACAGGGGCAAATGAAAAACTGTTTTTT. Translating gives CASSRTGANEKLFF.

V is TRBV7-8 and J is TRBJ1-3; D possibly corresponds to TRBD1 (6 bases). This CDR3 comprises 15 residues. Germline V gene data show CDR1 as SGHVS and CDR2 as FQNEAQ. Between the trimmed V and J ends, which lost 3 bases and 2 bases, there was a span of 11 bases. The CDR3 DNA is TGTGCCAGCAGCTTTACGGCAGGGGCTGGAAACACCATATATTTT. The encoded protein is CASSFTAGAGNTIYF.

The rearrangement uses TRBV6-5 and TRBJ2-1, with D possibly being TRBD1 (5 bases). This CDR3 is 13 amino acids long. Germline values: CDR1 MNHEY, CDR2 SVGAGI. The V gene lost 11 bases and the J gene lost 7 bases, with 18 bases spanning the gap. CDR3 bases: TGTGCCCTGTTATTGACAGCGCGGAATGAGCAGTTCTTC. Amino acids: CALLLTARNEQFF.

The CDR3 sequence: CASSESGAGGNQPQHF. DNA of the CDR3: TGTGCCAGCAGTGAATCAGGGGCGGGGGGCAATCAGCCCCAGCATTTT. The chain recombines TRBV25-1 with TRBJ1-5, with D possibly being TRBD1 (6 bases). Germline assignment: CDR1 MGHDK and CDR2 SYGVNS. V gave up 1 base and J gave up 2 bases, with 12 bases separating them. CDR3 size: 16 residues.

The chain is built from TRBV7-2 and TRBJ1-1; D may be TRBD1 (6 bases). Trimming left V 7 bases short and J 9 bases short, with 21 bases between. The CDR3 sequence is 14 residues long. Per germline, CDR1 SGHTA and CDR2 FQGNSA. CDR3: CASTKDSVKGKAFF. The DNA of the CDR3 is TGTGCCAGCACCAAGGACAGCGTAAAGGGGAAAGCTTTCTTT.

This chain uses TRBV25-1 with TRBJ1-1; the D is unclear. The germline V and J ends were trimmed by 7 bases and 4 bases, with 10 bases remaining between them. Germline CDR1 and CDR2: MGHDK and SYGVNS. The CDR3 spans 12 residues. In DNA, the CDR3 is TGTGCCAGCATCGCGAGAGGCACTGAAGCTTTCTTT. The encoded protein is CASIARGTEAFF.

The J gene is TRBJ1-6, the V gene TRBV7-9; no firm D call. V was clipped by 1 base and J by 8 bases, with 9 bases between them. Looked up from germline, CDR1 is SEHNR and CDR2 is FQNEAQ (reference sequence). The CDR3 spans 14 residues. In DNA form, the CDR3 reads TGTGCCAGCAGCTTAGTGACGGCGGATTCACCCCTCCACTTT. It yields the protein CASSLVTADSPLHF.

V usage is TRBV19 and J usage is TRBJ2-7, with D maybe TRBD2 (5 bases). Germline V gives CDR1 LNHDA, CDR2 SQIVND (reference sequence). V dropped 1 base and J dropped 4 bases, with 14 bases sitting between them. This CDR3 contains 15 residues. The CDR3 DNA is TGTGCCAGTAGTATAGGCTCCGGGGTATCGTACGAGCAGTACTTC. Translated: CASSIGSGVSYEQYF. Full variable domain (rest looked up from reference TRBV19 and TRBJ2-7): DGGITQSPKYLFRKEGQNVTLSCEQNLNHDAMYWYRQDPGQGLRLIYYSQIVNDFQKGDIAEGYSVSREKKESFPLTVTSAQKNPTAFYLCASSIGSGVSYEQYFGPGTRLTVT.

The CDR3 loop is CASSLVGQGYTEAFF. CDR3 sequence (DNA): TGTGCCAGCAGCTTAGTGGGACAGGGTTACACTGAAGCTTTCTTT. The chain couples TRBV13 to TRBJ1-1; 9 positions agree with TRBD1. Germline CDR1 reads PRHDT; CDR2 reads FYEKMQ (reference sequence). The CDR3 spans 15 residues. J lost 3 bases, V lost 1 base, and 3 bases had no gene match.

The genes are TRBV5-6 and TRBJ2-7; 9 positions agree with TRBD2. The length of the CDR3 is 17 residues. Germline CDR1 reads SGHDT; CDR2 reads YYEEEE. V trimming: 2 bases; J trimming: 2 bases; junction bases outside the gene matches: 11. The CDR3 DNA follows: TGTGCCAGCAGCTTTGAAGGCGGGGGGGCTGTTCCCTACGAGCAGTACTTC. Protein: CASSFEGGGAVPYEQYF.